The 21 T cell receptor beta chains below were found in one sample sequenced in a study of T-cell memory formation after mild COVID-19. TCRdb reanalysed the 5' RACE reads using MiXCR and keeps one entry per CDR3 protein. The sample carries some 190,000 distinct CDR3 sequences, 16% recorded once. The sequencing input was PBMCs or a T cell subset sorted from them (not recorded which). The receptor source for this set is an adult woman who had mild COVID-19 (a few samples of this study predate the infection). Cell type and time point are not known.

There are a few counts of this clonotype. The V and J genes are TRBV12-3 or TRBV12-4 and TRBJ2-1; 10 positions agree with TRBD2. J was trimmed by 4 bases and V by 6 bases; bases with no gene match: 3. The CDR3 sequence is 14 residues long. The CDR3, as DNA: TGTGCCAGCAGGAGCGGGGGGGTTTACAATGAGCAGTTCTTC. As protein: CASRSGGVYNEQFF.

This sequence joins TRBV4-2 and TRBJ2-5; the match to TRBD2 covers 9 bases. The CDR3 consists of 16 residues. Germline V gene data show CDR1 as LGHNA and CDR2 as YNFKEQ. The junction had 10 bases not matched to a gene; V was cut back by 0 bases and J by 8 bases. The CDR3 reads CASSQDRSSGIVTQYF. CDR3 nucleotide sequence: TGTGCCAGCAGCCAAGATAGGTCTAGCGGGATCGTAACCCAGTACTTC.

In its sample, this clonotype was seen many times. The gene calls are TRBV7-6 and TRBJ2-7, with D maybe TRBD1 (6 bases). CDR3 size: 17 residues. Trimming pared 0 bases from V and 1 base from J, leaving 16 bases between. The germline CDR1 and CDR2 sequences are SGHVS and FNYEAQ. CDR3 residues: CASSLATWQGISYEQYF. The CDR3 nucleotides read TGTGCCAGCAGCTTAGCGACGTGGCAGGGGATTTCCTACGAGCAGTACTTC.

This chain uses TRBV7-8 with TRBJ2-7; tentative D call: TRBD2 (6 bases). This CDR3 is 16 amino acids long. V shed 5 bases and J shed 3 bases, with 20 bases lying between them. Germline CDR1 reads SGHVS; CDR2 reads FQNEAQ. The CDR3 loop is CASSQEVSGRLYEQYF. In DNA form, the CDR3 reads TGTGCCAGCAGCCAAGAAGTAAGCGGGCGGCTCTACGAGCAGTACTTC.

In DNA form, the CDR3 reads TGCAGTGCGGAGGGACAGGGTGCGTACAATGAGCAGTTCTTC. This codes for CSAEGQGAYNEQFF. This chain joins TRBV20-1 and TRBJ2-1; TRBD1 matches 9 bases. V lost 6 bases to trimming and J lost 4 bases; unmatched junction nucleotides: 7. Germline CDR1 is DFQATT and CDR2 is SNEGSKA (reference sequence). The CDR3 totals 14 residues.

This clonotype was counted only a few times. This rearrangement joins TRBV7-9 to TRBJ2-5; D possibly corresponds to TRBD2 (5 bases). The CDR3 runs to 14 residues. V was clipped by 2 bases and J by 5 bases, with 12 bases between them. CDR1 and CDR2 from the germline V gene are SEHNR and FQNEAQ (reference sequence). CDR3 nucleotide sequence: TGTGCCAGCAGCTTAAGTCTAGCCGGTGAGACCCAGTACTTC. This encodes CASSLSLAGETQYF.

This rearrangement joins TRBV24-1 to TRBJ2-7, with D maybe TRBD2 (5 bases). This CDR3 has 13 residues. The germline CDR1 and CDR2 sequences are KGHDR and SFDVKD. Trimming shortened V by 9 bases and J by 9 bases, and 20 bases separated the two germline ends. The CDR3 region has the DNA TGTGCCACCGGGCTAGCAAGGCTACGCGGGCAGTACTTC. As protein: CATGLARLRGQYF.

The CDR3 sequence: CASSLGQGMKYTEAFF. The CDR3 DNA sequence: TGTGCCAGCTCACTTGGACAGGGGATGAAGTACACTGAAGCTTTCTTT. The chain has TRBV18 and TRBJ1-1; TRBD1 matches 9 bases. Germline CDR1 is KGHSH and CDR2 is LQKENI. With V trimmed by 4 bases and J by 3 bases, 9 bases remained unmatched. The CDR3 has 16 amino acids.

The chain recombines TRBV6-5 with TRBJ1-1; D might be TRBD1 (6 bases). Germline V CDR1 and CDR2: MNHEY, SVGAGI. The ends were cut back, 2 bases at V and 10 bases at J, with 14 bases in the middle. There are 13 residues in the CDR3. The CDR3 region is CASSYGGPGRAFF. CDR3 DNA sequence: TGTGCCAGCAGTTACGGGGGGCCGGGTAGAGCTTTCTTT.

The chain has TRBV5-1 and TRBJ2-1; 9 nucleotides match TRBD2. Germline CDR1 SGHRS, CDR2 YFSETQ. With 0 bases clipped from V and 10 bases from J, the junction kept 8 bases outside the gene matches. The CDR3 runs 15 residues. CDR3 DNA: TGCGCCAGCAGCTTGGTGGCTAGCGGGGTACGGGAGCAGTTCTTC. Its translation: CASSLVASGVREQFF. Based on the CDR3 plus reference TRBV5-1 and TRBJ2-1, the full variable domain is KAGVTQTPRYLIKTRGQQVTLSCSPISGHRSVSWYQQTPGQGLQFLFEYFSETQRNKGNFPGRFSGRQFSNSRSEMNVSTLELGDSALYLCASSLVASGVREQFFGPGTRLTVL.

This clonotype was seen a few times. The chain couples TRBV3-1 to TRBJ2-3, with D tentatively TRBD1 or TRBD2 (5 bases each). The CDR3 runs 12 residues. The V end lost 6 bases, the J end lost 8 bases, and 12 bases lay between the germline ends. The germline gives CDR1 LGHDT, CDR2 YNNKEL (reference sequence). CDR3: CASRMGTSTQYF. CDR3 sequence (DNA): TGTGCCAGCAGGATGGGGACCTCTACGCAGTATTTT.

This clonotype showed up just a few times. One end of the junction fails to match germline, which may point to a read error. The chain has TRBV7-7 and TRBJ2-2; D unresolved. The CDR3 is made up of 13 amino acids. Germline V CDR1 and CDR2: SSHAT, FNYEAQ (reference sequence). The CDR3 DNA reads as TGTGCTAGCAGCTTAGCCCTTGGCGGGGAGCTGTTTTTT. As protein: CASSLALGGELFF.

This clonotype has a handful of counts. The V gene is TRBV15, the J gene TRBJ2-7; the match to TRBD1 covers 9 bases. In germline, CDR1 is LNHNV, CDR2 YYDKDF (reference sequence). The CDR3 loop spans 15 amino acids. J lost 2 bases, V lost 8 bases, and 10 bases had no gene match. CDR3 sequence reads: CATLTPGQGTYEQYF. In DNA, the CDR3 is TGTGCCACCCTGACCCCGGGACAGGGTACCTACGAGCAGTACTTC.

This clonotype was seen a few times. The V gene is TRBV7-9, the J gene TRBJ2-7; 9 bases line up with TRBD2. The CDR3 runs to 15 residues. Germline V CDR1 and CDR2: SEHNR, FQNEAQ (reference sequence). Losses at the gene ends were 5 bases for V and 2 bases for J; bases not matched to a gene: 7. CDR3 protein: CASSPRAGGPYEQYF. The CDR3 DNA reads TGTGCCAGCAGCCCGCGAGCGGGAGGCCCCTACGAGCAGTACTTC. Together with reference TRBV7-9 and TRBJ2-7, the CDR3 gives the full variable domain: DTGVSQNPRHKITKRGQNVTFRCDPISEHNRLYWYRQTLGQGPEFLTYFQNEAQLEKSRLLSDRFSAERPKGSFSTLEIQRTEQGDSAMYLCASSPRAGGPYEQYFGPGTRLTVT.

This clonotype has just a few counts. This sequence joins TRBV7-6 and TRBJ1-1, with D possibly TRBD1 on 5 matching bases. V lost 6 bases, J lost 0 bases, and 20 bases lay in between. The V gene's germline CDR1 is SGHVS and CDR2 FNYEAQ. The CDR3 is 17 residues long. In nucleotides, the CDR3 is TGTGCCAGCAGTTCCCCCCTTGCGGACAAGTTGAACACTGAAGCTTTCTTT. Translation gives CASSSPLADKLNTEAFF.

This clonotype was recorded many times. The chain couples TRBV5-6 to TRBJ2-3, with D hard to call. V was pared by 4 bases and J by 9 bases, with 15 bases between. The germline gives CDR1 SGHDT, CDR2 YYEEEE. CDR3 length: 13 amino acids. CDR3 sequence (DNA): TGTGCCAGCAGCAGGACCGGCTCGGAGACGCAGTATTTT. It translates to CASSRTGSETQYF.

The V and J genes are TRBV11-2 and TRBJ1-2; 8 bases line up with TRBD1. CDR1 and CDR2 (germline): SGHAT, FQNNGV. This CDR3 has 16 amino acids. The V segment lost 5 bases and the J segment 3 bases; nucleotides outside the gene matches: 11. In DNA form, the CDR3 reads TGTGCCAGCAGCCAGCTCAGGACAGGGCGAGACTATGGCTACACCTTC. Its translation: CASSQLRTGRDYGYTF.

The sample holds a few counts of this clonotype. The genes are TRBV4-2 and TRBJ1-1, with 9 bases fitting TRBD1. Germline lookup yields CDR1 LGHNA and CDR2 YNFKEQ. This CDR3 comprises 14 residues. Losses at the gene ends were 3 bases for V and 5 bases for J; bases not matched to a gene: 4. In nucleotides, the CDR3 is TGTGCCAGCAGCCACGGCGGGACAGGGACTGAAGCTTTCTTT. It encodes CASSHGGTGTEAFF.

The rearrangement links TRBV5-1 to TRBJ2-1; TRBD1 aligns across 7 bases. Germline trimming cut 1 base from V and 7 bases from J; bases unmatched to any gene: 17. Germline V gene sequence: CDR1 SGHRS, CDR2 YFSETQ. CDR3 length: 18 residues. The DNA for the CDR3 is TGCGCCAGCAGCTTGTGGGGCCAGACAGGGAAAACAGGGAATGAGCAGTTCTTC. This sequence encodes CASSLWGQTGKTGNEQFF.

The chain employs TRBV5-1 and TRBJ2-7; 8 bases are a match to TRBD1. The germline gives CDR1 SGHRS, CDR2 YFSETQ. The junction had 3 bases not matched to a gene; V was cut back by 4 bases and J by 3 bases. The CDR3 has 13 residues. CDR3 sequence reads: CASSAGQGYEQYF. In DNA form, the CDR3 reads TGCGCCAGCAGCGCCGGACAGGGCTACGAGCAGTACTTC.

This clonotype showed up just a few times. The gene calls are TRBV6-5 and TRBJ1-2; TRBD1 aligns across 7 bases. This CDR3 contains 12 residues. The ends lost 10 bases at V and 2 bases at J; junction bases unmatched: 4. The germline gives CDR1 MNHEY, CDR2 SVGAGI. CDR3 coding DNA: TGTGCCACCAAGACAGGGAACTATGGCTACACCTTC. Its translation: CATKTGNYGYTF.